This record covers a single TCR beta chain. The antigen is not known. This CDR3 is also generated by other DNA sequences in the sample. The naive CD8 subset, CD45RO-negative cells positively selected for CCR7, excluded terminally differentiated effector memory CD45RA+ cells. The record originates from a study of shared clonotypes between healthy human individuals. The CDR3 sequence is 14 residues long. Germline V gene sequence: CDR1 SGHDT, CDR2 YYEEEE. The V end was cut by 0 bases, the J end by 0 bases, with 7 bases between. Overall study findings and caveats: Clonotype sharing levels among donors were expected to vary with sequencing depth. In general, naive subsets displayed greater estimated richness than memory subsets did. Non-shared clonotypes showed lower generation probabilities than clonotypes common to all four donors.

Assay execution proceeded at the deep level. The method was immunoSEQ multiplex PCR; TCRdb's version includes in-frame clones alone and lacks a portion of them. The sample contains about 2 million clones, roughly 94% of which appear only once. Sequenced material: naive CD8+ T cells sorted from blood. The J gene is TRBJ2-7, the V gene TRBV5-6; D gene uncertain. The receptor comes from a man younger than 30 in good health. CDR3 DNA sequence: TGTGCCAGCAGCTTGGCAGGCAGCTCCTACGAGCAGTACTTC. The encoded protein is CASSLAGSSYEQYF.